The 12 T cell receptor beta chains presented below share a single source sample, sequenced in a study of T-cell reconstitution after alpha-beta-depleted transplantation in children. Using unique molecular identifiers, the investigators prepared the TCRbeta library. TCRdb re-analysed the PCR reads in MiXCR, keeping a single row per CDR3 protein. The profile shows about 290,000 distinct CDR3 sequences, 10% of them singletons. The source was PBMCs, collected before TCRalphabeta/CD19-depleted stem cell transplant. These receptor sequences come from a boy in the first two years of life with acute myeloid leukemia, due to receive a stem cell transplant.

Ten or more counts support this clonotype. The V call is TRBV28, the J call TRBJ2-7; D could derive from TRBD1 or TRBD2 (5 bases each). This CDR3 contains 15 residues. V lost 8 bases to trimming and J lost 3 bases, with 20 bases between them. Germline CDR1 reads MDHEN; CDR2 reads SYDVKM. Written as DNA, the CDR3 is TGTGCCAGCCAAATATTAGGGGAGTCCAACTACGAGCAGTACTTC. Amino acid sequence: CASQILGESNYEQYF. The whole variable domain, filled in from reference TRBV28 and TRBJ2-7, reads DVKVTQSSRYLVKRTGEKVFLECVQDMDHENMFWYRQDPGLGLRLIYFSYDVKMKEKGDIPEGYSVSREKKERFSLILESASTNQTSMYLCASQILGESNYEQYFGPGTRLTVT.

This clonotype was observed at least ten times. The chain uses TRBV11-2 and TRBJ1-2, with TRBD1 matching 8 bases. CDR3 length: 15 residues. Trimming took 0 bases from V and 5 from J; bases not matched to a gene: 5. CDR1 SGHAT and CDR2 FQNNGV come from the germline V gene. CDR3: CASSLDAGTGYGYTF. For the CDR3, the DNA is TGTGCCAGCAGCTTAGATGCCGGGACAGGATATGGCTACACCTTC.

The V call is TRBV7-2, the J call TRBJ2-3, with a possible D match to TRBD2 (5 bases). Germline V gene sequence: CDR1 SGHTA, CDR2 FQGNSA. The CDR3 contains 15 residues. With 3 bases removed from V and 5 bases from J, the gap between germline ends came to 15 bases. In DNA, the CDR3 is TGTGCCAGCAGCTTTAAGGTTCTAGCAAAAGATACGCAGTATTTT. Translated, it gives CASSFKVLAKDTQYF. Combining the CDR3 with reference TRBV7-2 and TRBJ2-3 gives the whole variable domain GAGVSQSPSNKVTEKGKDVELRCDPISGHTALYWYRQSLGQGLEFLIYFQGNSAPDKSGLPSDRFSAERTGGSVSTLTIQRTQQEDSAVYLCASSFKVLAKDTQYFGPGTRLTVL.

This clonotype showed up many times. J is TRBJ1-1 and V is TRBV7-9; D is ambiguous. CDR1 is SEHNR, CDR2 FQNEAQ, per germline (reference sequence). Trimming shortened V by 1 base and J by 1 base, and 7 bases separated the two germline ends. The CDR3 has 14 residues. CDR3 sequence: CASSLDIANTEAFF. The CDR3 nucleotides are TGTGCCAGCAGCTTAGATATAGCGAACACTGAAGCTTTCTTT.

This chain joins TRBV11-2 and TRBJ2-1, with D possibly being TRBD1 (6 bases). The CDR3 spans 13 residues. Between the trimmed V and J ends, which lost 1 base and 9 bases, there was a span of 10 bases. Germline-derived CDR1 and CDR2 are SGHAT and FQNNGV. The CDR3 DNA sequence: TGTGCCAGCAGCTTAGCCAGGGGCGGTGAGCAGTTCTTC. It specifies CASSLARGGEQFF.

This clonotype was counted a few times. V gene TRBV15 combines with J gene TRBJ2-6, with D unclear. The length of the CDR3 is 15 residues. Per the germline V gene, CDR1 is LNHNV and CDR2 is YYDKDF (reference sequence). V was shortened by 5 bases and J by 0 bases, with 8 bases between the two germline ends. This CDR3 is CATSDISSGANVLTF. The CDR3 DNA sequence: TGTGCCACCAGCGACATTAGCTCTGGGGCCAACGTCCTGACTTTC.

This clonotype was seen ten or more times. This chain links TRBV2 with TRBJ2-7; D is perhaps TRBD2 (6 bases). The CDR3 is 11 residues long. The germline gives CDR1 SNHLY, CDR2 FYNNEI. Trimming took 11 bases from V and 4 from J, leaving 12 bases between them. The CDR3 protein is CACHRGYEQYF. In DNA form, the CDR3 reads TGTGCCTGCCATCGGGGGTACGAGCAGTACTTC. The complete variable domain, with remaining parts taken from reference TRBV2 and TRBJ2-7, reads EPEVTQTPSHQVTQMGQEVILRCVPISNHLYFYWYRQILGQKVEFLVSFYNNEISEKSEIFDDQFSVERPDGSNFTLKIRSTKLEDSAMYFCACHRGYEQYFGPGTRLTVT.

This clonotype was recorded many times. The CDR3, as DNA: TGCGCCAGCAGCTCTCTACGGGACAGGGGGACCTACGAGCAGTACTTC. Its protein product is CASSSLRDRGTYEQYF. V is TRBV5-1 and J is TRBJ2-7, with 11 bases fitting TRBD1. This CDR3 contains 16 residues. Germline values: CDR1 SGHRS, CDR2 YFSETQ. V shed 3 bases and J 2 bases; nucleotides not matched to a gene: 7.

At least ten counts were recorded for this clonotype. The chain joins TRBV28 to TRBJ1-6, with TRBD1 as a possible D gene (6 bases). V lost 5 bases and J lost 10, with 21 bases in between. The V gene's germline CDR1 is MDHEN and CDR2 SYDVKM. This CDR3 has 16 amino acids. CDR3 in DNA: TGTGCCAGCAGTAGCGGACAGACCGCCAGGGCGTCACCCCTCCACTTT. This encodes CASSSGQTARASPLHF.

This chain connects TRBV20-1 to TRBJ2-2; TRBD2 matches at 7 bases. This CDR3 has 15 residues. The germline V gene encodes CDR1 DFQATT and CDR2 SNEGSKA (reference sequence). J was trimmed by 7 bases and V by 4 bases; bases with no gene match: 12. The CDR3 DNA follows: TGCAGTGCTACCTTGGCAGGGAGGGATAGCGGGGAGCTGTTTTTT. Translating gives CSATLAGRDSGELFF.

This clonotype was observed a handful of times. The CDR3 nucleotides are TGTGCCAGCAGGGCGAGCGGGGGCCCAGATACGCAGTATTTT. This sequence encodes CASRASGGPDTQYF. The J gene is TRBJ2-3, the V gene TRBV12-3 or TRBV12-4, with 8 bases that match TRBD2. The CDR3 consists of 14 residues. Trimming cost V 6 bases and J 4 bases; bases outside gene matches: 6.

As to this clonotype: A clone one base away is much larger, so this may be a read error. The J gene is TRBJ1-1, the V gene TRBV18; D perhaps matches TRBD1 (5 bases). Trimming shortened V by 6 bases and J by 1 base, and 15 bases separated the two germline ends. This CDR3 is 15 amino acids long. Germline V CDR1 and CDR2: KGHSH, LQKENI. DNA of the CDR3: TGTGCCAGCTCTCCCGGGGGGACCACGAACACTGAAGCTTTCTTT. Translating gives CASSPGGTTNTEAFF.